These 27 T cell receptor beta chains originate from one sample sequenced in a study of blood T cell repertoires in COVID-19. Repertoires were generated with immunoSEQ multiplex PCR, while TCRdb's copy carries only in-frame clones and drops some. The table records approximately 270,000 clones, approximately 85% of them present only once. The sequencing sample was made of PBMCs or T cells enriched from blood (not recorded which). The receptors stem from a woman in her fifties or sixties who had recovered from COVID-19.

As DNA, the CDR3 is TGTGCCAGCAGCTTGACAGCCTCCTACGAGCAGTACTTC. As protein: CASSLTASYEQYF. The chain links TRBV5-6 to TRBJ2-7; D not resolved. CDR3 length: 13 amino acids. V dropped 1 base and J dropped 0 bases, with 5 bases sitting between them. Germline CDR1 reads SGHDT; CDR2 reads YYEEEE.

This chain joins TRBV5-4 and TRBJ2-4; D gene ambiguous. The length of the CDR3 is 15 residues. CDR1 is SGHNT and CDR2 is YYREEE in the germline V gene (reference sequence). Trimming took off 4 bases at V and 2 bases at J, with 13 bases between the two ends. The CDR3 DNA sequence: TGTGCCAGCAGCGACCGGGTGGCGACCAAAAACATTCAGTACTTC. It is translated as CASSDRVATKNIQYF.

The V and J genes are TRBV5-1 and TRBJ2-6; 9 positions match TRBD1. Germline loops: CDR1 SGHRS, CDR2 YFSETQ. The V segment lost 3 bases and the J segment 1 base; nucleotides outside the gene matches: 11. This CDR3 is built from 19 residues. CDR3 region: CASSSIPGQGYSGANVLTF. The CDR3 region has the DNA TGCGCCAGCAGCTCAATTCCGGGACAGGGATATTCTGGGGCCAACGTCCTGACTTTC.

This chain links TRBV27 with TRBJ2-1; 9 bases line up with TRBD2. V shed 4 bases and J 4 bases; nucleotides not matched to a gene: 5. Germline V CDR1 and CDR2: MNHEY, SMNVEV (reference sequence). The CDR3 consists of 15 residues. CDR3 in amino acids: CASSSRTSVYNEQFF. The CDR3 region has the DNA TGTGCCAGCAGTTCCCGGACTAGCGTATACAATGAGCAGTTCTTC.

This chain connects TRBV3-1 (or the pseudogene TRBV3-2) to TRBJ2-1; 15 bases map to TRBD2. This CDR3 comprises 16 residues. The germline V gene has CDR1 LGHDT and CDR2 YNNKEL (reference sequence). V lost 4 bases and J lost 9; bases outside the gene matches: 7. The CDR3 DNA is TGTGCCAGCAGCCGCCAAGGACTAGCGGGAGGGCGTGAGCAGTTCTTC. It translates to CASSRQGLAGGREQFF.

The chain recombines TRBV5-5 with TRBJ1-5; no clear D. This CDR3 has 18 amino acids. Germline-derived CDR1 and CDR2 are SGHKS and YYEKEE (reference sequence). V was clipped by 4 bases and J by 2 bases, with 22 bases between them. The CDR3 DNA reads TGTGCCAGCAGCCCACGTTGGGGAGGGAGTTCGGGCAATCAGCCCCAGCATTTT. Encoded protein: CASSPRWGGSSGNQPQHF. Filled out from reference TRBV5-5 and TRBJ1-5, the complete variable domain reads DAGVTQSPTHLIKTRGQQVTLRCSPISGHKSVSWYQQVLGQGPQFIFQYYEKEERGRGNFPDRFSARQFPNYSSELNVNALLLGDSALYLCASSPRWGGSSGNQPQHFGDGTRLSIL.

This chain links TRBV2 with TRBJ2-3; 9 bases map to TRBD1. CDR3 length equals 16 residues. The V gene's germline CDR1 is SNHLY and CDR2 FYNNEI. V was clipped by 6 bases and J by 4 bases; unmatched bases: 11. The CDR3, as DNA: TGTGCCAGCAGCAAAAACCGGGACAGGGTCGCAGATACGCAGTATTTT. Translation: CASSKNRDRVADTQYF.

This chain uses TRBV28 with TRBJ1-2, with D uncertain. Trimming cost V 5 bases and J 2 bases, with 18 bases left between them. The CDR3 is 16 amino acids. Per germline, CDR1 MDHEN and CDR2 SYDVKM. CDR3 sequence: CASSGLSGRHNYGYTF. The CDR3 region has the DNA TGTGCCAGCAGTGGACTTTCCGGGAGGCACAACTATGGCTACACCTTC.

The rearrangement joins TRBV30 to TRBJ2-1; D unclear. This CDR3 has 15 amino acids. Per germline, CDR1 GTSNPN and CDR2 SVGIG (reference sequence). V lost 4 bases to trimming and J lost 0 bases, with 13 bases between them. CDR3 sequence: CAWNYLVSSYNEQFF. The CDR3 region has the DNA TGTGCCTGGAACTACCTCGTTAGCTCCTACAATGAGCAGTTCTTC.

V usage is TRBV28 and J usage is TRBJ2-4; D might be TRBD2 (7 bases). The CDR3 covers 15 residues. V lost 8 bases and J lost 0, with 14 bases in between. Germline V gives CDR1 MDHEN, CDR2 SYDVKM. CDR3 DNA sequence: TGTGCCAGCCAACGGGGGGCGGTAGCCAAAAACATTCAGTACTTC. This encodes CASQRGAVAKNIQYF. The whole variable domain, remainder taken from reference TRBV28 and TRBJ2-4, is DVKVTQSSRYLVKRTGEKVFLECVQDMDHENMFWYRQDPGLGLRLIYFSYDVKMKEKGDIPEGYSVSREKKERFSLILESASTNQTSMYLCASQRGAVAKNIQYFGAGTRLSVL.

The chain joins TRBV7-8 to TRBJ1-5; 8 bases fit TRBD1. Germline CDR1 is SGHVS and CDR2 is FQNEAQ. V was clipped by 2 bases and J by 8 bases; unmatched bases: 14. The CDR3 spans 17 residues. CDR3 amino acids: CASSLTGGGYRVEPQHF. In DNA form, the CDR3 reads TGTGCCAGCAGCTTAACAGGGGGTGGTTACAGGGTTGAGCCCCAGCATTTT.

This chain links TRBV18 with TRBJ2-4, with D possibly being TRBD1 (5 bases). Germline V CDR1 and CDR2: KGHSH, LQKENI. V was clipped by 0 bases and J by 1 base, with 28 bases between them. CDR3 length: 22 amino acids. CDR3 DNA sequence: TGTGCCAGCTCACCACCGTTCATGTACCCCCCCAGGGTCCCCGGGGCCAAAAACATTCAGTACTTC. Protein product: CASSPPFMYPPRVPGAKNIQYF.

The J gene is TRBJ2-7, the V gene TRBV6-6; 8 positions match TRBD1. V was clipped by 8 bases and J by 9 bases; unmatched bases: 9. Germline V gives CDR1 MNHNY, CDR2 SVGAGI (reference sequence). The CDR3 spans 12 residues. CDR3 nucleotide sequence: TGTGCCAGCGGTCAGGGGGCGGCTTGGCAGTACTTC. Translating gives CASGQGAAWQYF.

The chain is built from TRBV12-3 or TRBV12-4 and TRBJ1-1; D is uncertain. Trimming shortened V by 8 bases and J by 8 bases, and 12 bases separated the two germline ends. CDR3 length: 11 residues. This CDR3 reads CASSVQWEAFF. The CDR3 nucleotides read TGTGCCAGCTCCGTACAGTGGGAAGCTTTCTTT.

This chain connects TRBV29-1 to TRBJ2-4; 12 bases line up with TRBD1. Germline assignment: CDR1 SQVTM and CDR2 ANQGSEA. The CDR3 runs 17 residues. The V gene end was trimmed by 0 bases and the J gene end by 1 base; junction bases not matched to a gene: 4. DNA of the CDR3: TGCAGCGTTGAAGATTGGGGACAGGGGGCTGCCAAAAACATTCAGTACTTC. Translating it yields CSVEDWGQGAAKNIQYF.

V usage is TRBV11-2 and J usage is TRBJ1-5; tentative D call: TRBD1 (5 bases). The ends were cut back, 0 bases at V and 5 bases at J, with 17 bases in the middle. Germline V CDR1 and CDR2: SGHAT, FQNNGV. The length of the CDR3 is 17 residues. CDR3 loop: CASSLDSSGLGDQPQHF. CDR3 DNA sequence: TGTGCCAGCAGCTTAGATTCTTCGGGACTCGGGGATCAGCCCCAGCATTTT. Variable domain in full (rest from reference TRBV11-2 and TRBJ1-5): EAGVAQSPRYKIIEKRQSVAFWCNPISGHATLYWYQQILGQGPKLLIQFQNNGVVDDSQLPKDRFSAERLKGVDSTLKIQPAKLEDSAVYLCASSLDSSGLGDQPQHFGDGTRLSIL.

The genes are TRBV7-9 and TRBJ1-5; D not resolved. Germline V gene data show CDR1 as SEHNR and CDR2 as FQNEAQ (reference sequence). This CDR3 has 12 amino acids. V was clipped by 4 bases and J by 4 bases, with 5 bases between them. CDR3 protein: CASSSQNQPQHF. The CDR3 region has the DNA TGTGCCAGCAGCTCCCAAAATCAGCCCCAGCATTTT.

The chain combines TRBV19 with TRBJ2-5, with 7 positions matching TRBD1. CDR1 and CDR2 from the germline V gene are LNHDA and SQIVND (reference sequence). V shed 1 base, J shed 3 bases, and the junction held 8 bases outside the gene matches. The CDR3 loop spans 16 amino acids. The CDR3 reads CASSIAHRGGEETQYF. In nucleotides, the CDR3 is TGTGCCAGTAGTATAGCCCACAGGGGCGGAGAAGAGACCCAGTACTTC.

There are a few counts of this clone. The rearrangement joins TRBV7-9 to TRBJ2-7, with 9 bases aligning to TRBD1. The CDR3 runs 14 residues. Germline CDR1 and CDR2: SEHNR and FQNEAQ (reference sequence). With 4 bases clipped from V and 2 bases from J, the junction kept 3 bases outside the gene matches. Written as DNA, the CDR3 is TGTGCCAGCAGCTCGGGACAGGGTGCCTACGAGCAGTACTTC. Its protein is CASSSGQGAYEQYF.

This clone was recorded once. This rearrangement joins TRBV19 to TRBJ1-5; TRBD1 might be the D (6 bases). The V gene lost 11 bases and the J gene lost 0 bases, with 14 bases spanning the gap. Germline-derived CDR1 and CDR2 are LNHDA and SQIVND (reference sequence). This CDR3 is built from 14 residues. The CDR3 region has the DNA TGTGCCGGCGGACAGCCATATAGCAATCAGCCCCAGCATTTT. Translating it yields CAGGQPYSNQPQHF.

This clone occurred a few times. V and J are TRBV27 and TRBJ2-3; TRBD1 matches at 7 bases. CDR1 is MNHEY, CDR2 SMNVEV, per germline (reference sequence). Losses at the gene ends were 8 bases for V and 1 base for J; bases not matched to a gene: 9. CDR3 length: 15 residues. This chain's CDR3 is CASAHRGPGTDTQYF. The CDR3 bases are TGTGCCAGCGCCCACAGGGGACCCGGCACAGATACGCAGTATTTT.

The rearrangement links TRBV2 to TRBJ2-1, with D perhaps matching TRBD2 (6 bases). CDR1 SNHLY and CDR2 FYNNEI come from the germline V gene. This CDR3 comprises 14 residues. V lost 5 bases to trimming and J lost 7 bases, with 15 bases between them. The CDR3 DNA sequence: TGTGCCAGCAGTCTTCCCCGCGCGGGGAATGAGCAGTTCTTC. This gives the protein CASSLPRAGNEQFF.

This chain connects TRBV4-2 to TRBJ2-3; D call uncertain. Germline V gives CDR1 LGHNA, CDR2 YNFKEQ. CDR3 length equals 13 residues. Trimming took off 1 base at V and 5 bases at J, with 7 bases between the two ends. CDR3 protein: CASSQGEVDTQYF. DNA of the CDR3: TGTGCCAGCAGCCAAGGCGAAGTAGATACGCAGTATTTT.

The chain is built from TRBV6-5 and TRBJ1-5, with D perhaps TRBD1 (5 bases). V lost 2 bases to trimming and J lost 1 base, with 9 bases between them. CDR1 is MNHEY, CDR2 SVGAGI, per germline. The CDR3 is 15 amino acids. In DNA form, the CDR3 reads TGTGCCAGCAGTTACAGGCAGGGAAGCAATCAGCCCCAGCATTTT. This sequence encodes CASSYRQGSNQPQHF.

V usage is TRBV19 and J usage is TRBJ1-1; 7 bases match TRBD1. The CDR3 has 16 amino acids. J lost 0 bases, V lost 8 bases, and 12 bases had no gene match. CDR1 and CDR2 from the germline V gene are LNHDA and SQIVND (reference sequence). The CDR3 loop is CASAQGRSAMNTEAFF. The CDR3 DNA reads as TGTGCCAGTGCACAGGGGCGTTCCGCTATGAACACTGAAGCTTTCTTT.

A few counts support this clone. The chain links TRBV4-2 to TRBJ2-1, with TRBD2 matching 8 bases. CDR3 length: 16 amino acids. Germline V CDR1 and CDR2: LGHNA, YNFKEQ. The junction had 1 base not matched to a gene; V was cut back by 0 bases and J by 0 bases. The CDR3 is CASSQEGTSSYNEQFF. CDR3 nucleotides: TGTGCCAGCAGCCAAGAGGGGACTAGCTCCTACAATGAGCAGTTCTTC.

V usage is TRBV28 and J usage is TRBJ1-5; 7 bases agree with TRBD1. Losses at the gene ends were 5 bases for V and 7 bases for J; bases not matched to a gene: 26. CDR1 is MDHEN, CDR2 SYDVKM, per germline. The CDR3 is made up of 20 amino acids. The CDR3 sequence is CASSLWTGRVIEGGRQPQHF. The CDR3 bases are TGTGCCAGCAGTCTTTGGACAGGACGGGTGATAGAAGGGGGGCGGCAGCCCCAGCATTTT.